What follows describes a single TCR beta chain. Antigen unknown. Time point reported: pre-sensitization, week 0. Sample treatment: therapeutic diphenylcyclopropenone sensitization with weekly scalp DPC. The V and J ends lost 5 bases and 0 bases, in that order; junction bases with no gene match: 7. The CDR3 has 17 residues. Per the germline V gene, CDR1 is SEHNR and CDR2 is FQNEAQ (reference sequence). TCRdb recomputed calls from the RACE reads with MiXCR, one row per CDR3 protein. The sample has 200,000 to 300,000 distinct CDR3 sequences, 7.5% to 10% seen once. The data stem from a study of human T cells and chemical hapten exposure. Study results and caveats: PT1 expanded TCR counts correlated positively with patch test score. Following DPC sensitization, TCRs present above 1 in 1000 frequency showed no change.

The chain couples TRBV7-9 to TRBJ1-6, with TRBD1 identical over 7 bases. The clonotype comes from a middle-aged woman with alopecia areata. Some clones in this sample may be carry-over from other donors' samples. The material was whole blood, obtained in connection with sensitization to the hapten diphenylcyclopropenone (DPC). CDR3 region: CASSQPTGSSYNSPLHF. CDR3 in DNA: TGTGCCAGCAGCCAGCCGACAGGGAGCTCCTATAATTCACCCCTCCACTTT.